Sequencing of this T cell receptor beta chain was carried out in a study of cytomegalovirus exposure and HLA in healthy donors. Study context: HLA-typed donors were the source of 90 million or so unique TCRs, which an early data release held. Among the 370 or so donors who were genotyped, about 80% fell in the genetic ancestry cluster that is associated with self-reported Caucasian donors.

V was clipped by 3 bases and J by 1 base, with 16 bases between them. CDR1 GTSNPN and CDR2 SVGIG come from the germline V gene (reference sequence). The CDR3 is 15 residues long. This clone was counted between two and nine times. Its antigen is not identified. In the PCR, 60 Vbeta and 13 Jbeta primers were used. Measured with immunoSEQ multiplex PCR; TCRdb has only the in-frame clones, and not every one. This repertoire shows over 30,000 clones, about 65% found once; its top ten account for about 21%. Study-level results: In terms of immune exposure information, only CMV serostatus was available. Later on, analysis showed that most CMV-associated TCR beta chains appeared to be HLA-restricted.

What was sequenced was PBMCs. This clonotype was sampled from a man aged 45-60 years in good health and CMV-seropositive. This sequence joins TRBV30 and TRBJ2-7; tentatively, D is TRBD2 (5 bases). CDR3 in amino acids: CAWRPGGGGSYEQYF. As DNA, the CDR3 is TGTGCCTGGAGGCCCGGCGGCGGCGGGTCCTACGAGCAGTACTTC.